This entry lists 24 T cell receptor beta chains sequenced from one sample in a study of blood T cell repertoires in COVID-19. Using immunoSEQ multiplex PCR, the repertoire was profiled, and TCRdb retains in-frame clones only, with some absent. Of 200,000 to 250,000 clones in the sample, roughly 81% are singletons; the top ten hold under 3.5%. The source material was peripheral blood. These receptors originate from a man in his forties or fifties who had recovered from COVID-19.

The V and J genes are TRBV2 and TRBJ1-5; TRBD1 might be the D (5 bases). The CDR3 has 14 residues. Germline CDR1 reads SNHLY; CDR2 reads FYNNEI. Trimming removed 6 bases from V and 3 bases from J, with 12 bases in between. DNA of the CDR3: TGTGCCAGCAGGCTACAGGTTCCCAATCAGCCCCAGCATTTT. Protein sequence: CASRLQVPNQPQHF. Combining the CDR3 with reference TRBV2 and TRBJ1-5 gives the whole variable domain EPEVTQTPSHQVTQMGQEVILRCVPISNHLYFYWYRQILGQKVEFLVSFYNNEISEKSEIFDDQFSVERPDGSNFTLKIRSTKLEDSAMYFCASRLQVPNQPQHFGDGTRLSIL.

The chain uses TRBV27 and TRBJ2-2; 7 bases line up with TRBD1. Germline V gene sequence: CDR1 MNHEY, CDR2 SMNVEV (reference sequence). CDR3 length: 15 amino acids. V shed 6 bases and J 2 bases; nucleotides not matched to a gene: 6. CDR3 in amino acids: CASRTGTANTGELFF. Here the CDR3 DNA reads TGTGCCAGCAGGACCGGGACAGCAAACACCGGGGAGCTGTTTTTT.

This clone turned up a few times. The gene calls are TRBV7-9 and TRBJ1-3, with 7 bases matching TRBD1. Germline trimming cut 10 bases from V and 2 bases from J; bases unmatched to any gene: 20. The CDR3 is made up of 18 amino acids. In germline, CDR1 is SEHNR, CDR2 FQNEAQ (reference sequence). CDR3 region: CATSHPKEDRTTGNTIYF. The CDR3 coding sequence is TGTGCCACCTCCCATCCGAAAGAGGACAGGACCACTGGAAACACCATATATTTT.

This clone was seen once. CDR3 loop: CATSELSGRQRTGELFF. The CDR3 nucleotides read TGTGCCACCTCGGAGCTTAGCGGGAGACAAAGGACCGGGGAGCTGTTTTTT. The chain couples TRBV27 to TRBJ2-2, with TRBD2 matching over 9 bases. The CDR3 runs to 17 residues. The trim removed 10 bases at V and 5 bases at J, leaving 17 bases unmatched. CDR1 and CDR2 from the germline V gene are MNHEY and SMNVEV (reference sequence).

This clone appeared once. V is TRBV7-8 and J is TRBJ2-7; tentatively, D is TRBD1 (6 bases). CDR1 is SGHVS, CDR2 FQNEAQ, per germline. V was pared by 1 base and J by 6 bases, with 13 bases between. CDR3 length equals 14 residues. The CDR3, as DNA: TGTGCCAGCAGCTTAGATAACAGGGTTACCGAGCAGTACTTC. Its protein product is CASSLDNRVTEQYF. The full variable domain, completed using reference TRBV7-8 and TRBJ2-7, is GAGVSQSPRYKVAKRGQDVALRCDPISGHVSLFWYQQALGQGPEFLTYFQNEAQLDKSGLPSDRFFAERPEGSVSTLKIQRTQQEDSAVYLCASSLDNRVTEQYFGPGTRLTVT.

This clone was observed a handful of times. V is TRBV11-3 and J is TRBJ1-1; TRBD1 agrees at 7 bases. This CDR3 region has 17 residues. CDR1 SGHNT and CDR2 YENEEA come from the germline V gene. With 6 bases clipped from V and 3 bases from J, the junction kept 16 bases outside the gene matches. The CDR3 DNA reads TGTGCCAGCAGTTTTATAAACAGGGGTGTGTTGGACACTGAAGCTTTCTTT. Its protein product is CASSFINRGVLDTEAFF.

This clone was seen more than once but under ten times. The genes are TRBV9 and TRBJ1-5, with a possible D match to TRBD1 (6 bases). CDR3 length equals 14 residues. V lost 0 bases, J lost 7 bases, and 11 bases lay in between. Germline CDR1 and CDR2: SGDLS and YYNGEE. Here the CDR3 DNA reads TGTGCCAGCAGCGTAGGCACAGGGTCACAGCCCCAGCATTTT. Amino acid sequence: CASSVGTGSQPQHF.

This chain connects TRBV28 to TRBJ2-6; 8 positions match TRBD1. The germline CDR1 and CDR2 sequences are MDHEN and SYDVKM. The CDR3 sequence is 15 residues long. With 4 bases clipped from V and 4 bases from J, the junction kept 3 bases outside the gene matches. The CDR3 sequence is CASSSTGGGANVLTF. DNA for the CDR3: TGTGCCAGCAGTTCTACAGGGGGAGGGGCCAACGTCCTGACTTTC.

The J gene is TRBJ1-5, the V gene TRBV7-9; D may be TRBD1 (6 bases). Germline lookup yields CDR1 SEHNR and CDR2 FQNEAQ (reference sequence). The germline V and J ends were trimmed by 1 base and 2 bases, with 12 bases remaining between them. CDR3 length: 16 residues. The CDR3 bases are TGTGCCAGCAGCTTAGGGGCAGGGGCGGGCAATCAGCCCCAGCATTTT. It yields the protein CASSLGAGAGNQPQHF.

V gene TRBV4-1 combines with J gene TRBJ2-3; 14 bases match TRBD2. Looked up from germline, CDR1 is MGHRA and CDR2 is YSYEKL. This CDR3 is 17 amino acids long. V was pared by 1 base and J by 8 bases, with 8 bases of the junction left unmatched. In DNA, the CDR3 is TGCGCCAGCAGCCAAGTGACTAGCGGGAGGGGGATCCTTACGCAGTATTTT. It yields the protein CASSQVTSGRGILTQYF.

This chain connects TRBV27 to TRBJ1-5, with D tentatively TRBD1 (6 bases). This CDR3 has 13 amino acids. V was cut by 3 bases and J by 6 bases, with 9 bases left in between. The germline V gene encodes CDR1 MNHEY and CDR2 SMNVEV (reference sequence). In nucleotides, the CDR3 is TGTGCCAGCAGTTTCAGGGGTGGTCAGCCCCAGCATTTT. Translation: CASSFRGGQPQHF.

Only a few counts were recorded for this clone. The chain carries TRBV7-9 and TRBJ1-6; 8 bases align to TRBD1. The CDR3 is made up of 16 amino acids. Germline CDR1 SEHNR, CDR2 FQNEAQ (reference sequence). J lost 4 bases, V lost 5 bases, and 7 bases had no gene match. CDR3 protein: CASSDGQGFYNSPLHF. Written as DNA, the CDR3 is TGTGCCAGCAGCGACGGACAGGGATTTTATAATTCACCCCTCCACTTT.

The sample holds a few counts of this clone. J is TRBJ1-3 and V is TRBV29-1, with D possibly being TRBD1 (5 bases). The germline V and J ends were trimmed by 8 bases and 4 bases, with 12 bases remaining between them. Germline loops: CDR1 SQVTM, CDR2 ANQGSEA. CDR3 length: 12 residues. The CDR3 sequence is CSFSGLGNTIYF. The DNA of the CDR3 is TGCAGCTTTTCAGGGTTAGGAAACACCATATATTTT.

The rearrangement uses TRBV28 and TRBJ1-1, with D tentatively TRBD1 (6 bases). Germline-derived CDR1 and CDR2 are MDHEN and SYDVKM. V was cut by 2 bases and J by 1 base, with 14 bases left in between. The CDR3 has 16 residues. The CDR3 DNA reads as TGTGCCAGCAGTTTACCACTCCCGGGACAGAACACTGAAGCTTTCTTT. Protein product: CASSLPLPGQNTEAFF.

The CDR3 reads CSVGGRGNYGYTF. CDR3 DNA: TGCAGCGTTGGCGGGAGGGGGAACTATGGCTACACCTTC. The chain is built from TRBV29-1 and TRBJ1-2; weak D call: TRBD1 (6 bases). This CDR3 is 13 amino acids long. V was shortened by 4 bases and J by 2 bases, with 11 bases between the two germline ends. Germline values: CDR1 SQVTM, CDR2 ANQGSEA.

This clone was recorded a few times. CDR3 coding DNA: TGTGCCAGCAGCCAGCTGCTTGGGGCAGGAGAAGCTTTCTTT. As protein: CASSQLLGAGEAFF. The chain uses TRBV3-1 (or the pseudogene TRBV3-2) and TRBJ1-1; TRBD1 might be the D (5 bases). The CDR3 spans 14 residues. The germline gives CDR1 LGHDT, CDR2 YNNKEL (reference sequence). The V gene lost 3 bases and the J gene lost 8 bases, with 16 bases spanning the gap.

This clone was recorded a few times. The V gene is TRBV5-1, the J gene TRBJ2-2; D perhaps matches TRBD1 (5 bases). CDR3 length equals 15 residues. In germline, CDR1 is SGHRS, CDR2 YFSETQ. Trimming left V 1 base short and J 6 bases short, with 13 bases between. Here the CDR3 DNA reads TGCGCCAGCAGCTTGACACAGGTCAAGTCCGGGGAGCTGTTTTTT. It translates to CASSLTQVKSGELFF.

This chain links TRBV4-1 with TRBJ1-2; weak D call: TRBD1 (6 bases). Germline-derived CDR1 and CDR2 are MGHRA and YSYEKL. Trimming cost V 4 bases and J 5 bases, with 23 bases left between them. The CDR3 loop spans 17 amino acids. CDR3 in DNA: TGCGCCAGCAGCCGAGGGGCTTCCGGGACGAGGGGGTATGGCTACACCTTC. Its translation is CASSRGASGTRGYGYTF.

The V and J genes are TRBV24-1 and TRBJ2-5; D is ambiguous. V shed 2 bases and J shed 5 bases, with 8 bases lying between them. The length of the CDR3 is 13 residues. Germline values: CDR1 KGHDR, CDR2 SFDVKD. DNA for the CDR3: TGTGCCACCAGTGATTCAGCGCCCGAGACCCAGTACTTC. This gives the protein CATSDSAPETQYF.

J is TRBJ2-2 and V is TRBV28; a possible D gene is TRBD2 (6 bases). The V gene's germline CDR1 is MDHEN and CDR2 SYDVKM. Trimming took off 1 base at V and 8 bases at J, with 14 bases between the two ends. The CDR3 extends over 15 amino acids. CDR3 residues: CASSLSRRAQGELFF. In DNA, the CDR3 is TGTGCCAGCAGTTTATCCCGGAGGGCCCAGGGGGAGCTGTTTTTT.

The chain joins TRBV28 to TRBJ2-5, with TRBD2 as a possible D gene (7 bases). This CDR3 has 16 amino acids. Per germline, CDR1 MDHEN and CDR2 SYDVKM. V lost 4 bases, J lost 7 bases, and 22 bases lay in between. The DNA of the CDR3 is TGTGCCAGCAGTTCCCCCGGAGGGGGTGCGGGGGTGACCCAGTACTTC. The encoded protein is CASSSPGGGAGVTQYF.

The chain couples TRBV10-1 to TRBJ2-3, with D possibly TRBD2 on 7 matching bases. Germline loops: CDR1 WNHNN, CDR2 SYGVQD (reference sequence). There are 14 residues in the CDR3. Trimming removed 4 bases from V and 3 bases from J, with 11 bases in between. The CDR3 region has the DNA TGCGCCAGCAGTGCGGGGGGCCGGACAGATACGCAGTATTTT. It yields the protein CASSAGGRTDTQYF.

In this sample, this clone turned up a few times. V gene TRBV6-1 combines with J gene TRBJ2-7, with 8 bases lining up with TRBD2. Germline V gene sequence: CDR1 MNHNS, CDR2 SASEGT. The CDR3 is made up of 15 amino acids. Trimming cost V 1 base and J 4 bases; bases outside gene matches: 6. In nucleotides, the CDR3 is TGTGCCAGCAGTGAAGAGCCGGGAGGGCCGTACGAGCAGTACTTC. It encodes CASSEEPGGPYEQYF.

In this sample, this clone turned up a few times. This sequence joins TRBV2 and TRBJ1-2, with D tentatively TRBD1 (6 bases). Trimming pared 8 bases from V and 6 bases from J, leaving 16 bases between. The CDR3 extends over 13 amino acids. Germline loops: CDR1 SNHLY, CDR2 FYNNEI. CDR3 loop: CASLGQPIDGYTF. CDR3 DNA: TGTGCCAGCCTGGGACAACCAATCGATGGCTACACCTTC.